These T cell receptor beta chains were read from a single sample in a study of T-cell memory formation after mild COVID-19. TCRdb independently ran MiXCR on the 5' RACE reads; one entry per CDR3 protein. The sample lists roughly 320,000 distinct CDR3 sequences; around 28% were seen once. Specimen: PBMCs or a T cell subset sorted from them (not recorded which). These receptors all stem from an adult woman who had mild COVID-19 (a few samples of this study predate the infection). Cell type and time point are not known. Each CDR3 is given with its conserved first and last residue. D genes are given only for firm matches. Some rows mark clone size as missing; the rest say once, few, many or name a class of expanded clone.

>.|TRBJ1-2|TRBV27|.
TGTGCCAGCAGTTTCGGGGCAGGGACCGACTATGGCTACACCTTC
CASSFGAGTDYGYTF
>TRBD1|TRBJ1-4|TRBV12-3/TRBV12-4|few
TGTGCCAGCAGTTTCCGACTACCGGGACAGCGGAATGAAAAACTGTTTTTT
CASSFRLPGQRNEKLFF
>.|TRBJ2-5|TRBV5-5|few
TGTGCCAGCAGCCGAGGGGCCGTCCAAGAGACCCAGTACTTC
CASSRGAVQETQYF
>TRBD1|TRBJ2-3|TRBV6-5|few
TGTGCCAGCAGTACCGGACAGGTCAAGTCAGATACGCAGTATTTT
CASSTGQVKSDTQYF
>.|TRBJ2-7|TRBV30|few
TGTGCCTGGAGTGGCCCAGGGGCCTCATACGAGCAGTACTTC
CAWSGPGASYEQYF
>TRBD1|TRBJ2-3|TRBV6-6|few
TGTGCCAGCAGTTACGGGACAGGGGGAATGGATACGCAGTATTTT
CASSYGTGGMDTQYF
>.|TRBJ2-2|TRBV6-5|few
TGTGCCAGCAGTTACTGGCCAGGGCTGATTAGCACCGGGGAGCTGTTTTTT
CASSYWPGLISTGELFF
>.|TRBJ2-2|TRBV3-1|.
TGTGCCAGCAGCCTCCAGGGTATCGGGGAGCTGTTTTTT
CASSLQGIGELFF
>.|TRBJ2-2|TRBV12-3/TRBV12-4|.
TGTGCCAGCAGGCAGGGCCCCGGGGAGCTGTTTTTT
CASRQGPGELFF
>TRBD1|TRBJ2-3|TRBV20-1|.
TGCAGTGCCGCTAACACAGGGGGCTCTGGAGATACGCAGTATTTT
CSAANTGGSGDTQYF
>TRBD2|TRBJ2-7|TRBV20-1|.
TGCAGTGCTATCAGCGGGGGCCTCTCCTACGAGCAGTACTTC
CSAISGGLSYEQYF
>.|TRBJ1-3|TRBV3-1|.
TGTGCCAGCAGCCAAAGAGGATACACCATATATTTT
CASSQRGYTIYF
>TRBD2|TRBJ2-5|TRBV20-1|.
TGCAGTGCTTATAGCGGGGACGAGACCCAGTACTTC
CSAYSGDETQYF
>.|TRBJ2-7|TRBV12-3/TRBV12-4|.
TGTGCCAGTGCGTCAGCGCCCGGCTACGAGCAGTACTTC
CASASAPGYEQYF
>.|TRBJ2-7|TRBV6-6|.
TGTGCCAGCAGTTACCACAACTCCTACGAGCAGTACTTC
CASSYHNSYEQYF
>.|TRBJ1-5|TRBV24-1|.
TGTGCCACCAGTCCGGTCCTAGGACAGATCAATCAGCCCCAGCATTTT
CATSPVLGQINQPQHF
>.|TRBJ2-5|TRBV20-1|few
TGCAGCATTGTCCGGCCAGCCGGGGAGACCCAGTACTTC
CSIVRPAGETQYF